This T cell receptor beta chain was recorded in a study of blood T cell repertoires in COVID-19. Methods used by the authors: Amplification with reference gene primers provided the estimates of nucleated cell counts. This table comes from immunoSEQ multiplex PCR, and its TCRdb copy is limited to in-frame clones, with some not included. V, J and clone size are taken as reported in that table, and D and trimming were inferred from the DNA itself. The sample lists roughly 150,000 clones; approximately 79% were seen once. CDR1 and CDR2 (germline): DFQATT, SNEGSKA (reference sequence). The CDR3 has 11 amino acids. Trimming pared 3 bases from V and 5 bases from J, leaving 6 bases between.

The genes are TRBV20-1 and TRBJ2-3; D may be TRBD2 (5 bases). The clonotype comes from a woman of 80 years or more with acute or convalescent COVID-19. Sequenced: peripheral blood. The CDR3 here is CSASRGDTQYF. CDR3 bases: TGCAGTGCTAGTCGGGGAGATACGCAGTATTTT.